A single sample is the source of the 10 T cell receptor beta chains below, sequenced in a study of blood T cells in healthy people across ages. A second about 7 to 11 cycle PCR used barcoded and J-beta primers. Via MiXCR, TCRdb re-called the 5' RACE reads, giving one row per CDR3 protein. Of some 1,500,000 distinct CDR3 sequences listed, 35% to 45% are singletons. Sequencing input: blood. Receptor source: a woman younger than 35 in good health.

The chain links TRBV7-2 to TRBJ2-5; D possibly corresponds to TRBD2 (6 bases). This CDR3 contains 14 residues. Germline V gene sequence: CDR1 SGHTA, CDR2 FQGNSA. Deletions cut 5 bases from V and 3 bases from J, with 13 bases between. DNA for the CDR3: TGTGCCAGCAGCCAGGGACTGAAGAAAGAGACCCAGTACTTC. This sequence encodes CASSQGLKKETQYF.

The gene calls are TRBV20-1 and TRBJ1-2, with D possibly matching TRBD1 (5 bases). This CDR3 is 16 amino acids long. Germline CDR1 and CDR2: DFQATT and SNEGSKA (reference sequence). Trimming removed 0 bases from V and 2 bases from J, with 16 bases in between. The CDR3: CSARDVGRGRNYGYTF. The CDR3 bases are TGCAGTGCTAGAGATGTGGGTAGGGGTAGAAACTATGGCTACACCTTC.

This clonotype was observed a few times. V gene TRBV12-3 or TRBV12-4 combines with J gene TRBJ2-7, with TRBD2 as a possible D gene (6 bases). CDR3 size: 14 residues. V lost 3 bases and J 6 bases, leaving 15 bases between the germline ends. The CDR3 protein is CASSFSPGRTEQYF. The CDR3, as DNA: TGTGCCAGCAGTTTTTCACCAGGGAGGACCGAGCAGTACTTC.

Comments on this clonotype: The junction departs from germline at one end; a sequencing error may be responsible. The chain uses TRBV4-3 and TRBJ2-5, with TRBD1 matching over 8 bases. CDR3 size: 19 residues. CDR1 and CDR2 from the germline V gene are LGHNA and YSLEER. The chain's CDR3 is CASSHSSSRQGAPPETRYF. The CDR3 DNA sequence: TGCGCCAGCAGCCACTCCTCCTCTCGGCAGGGGGCACCGCCAGAGACCCGGTACTTC.

The chain combines TRBV11-2 with TRBJ2-7; 8 bases agree with TRBD1. Germline CDR1 SGHAT, CDR2 FQNNGV. There are 15 residues in the CDR3. V trimming: 5 bases; J trimming: 0 bases; junction bases outside the gene matches: 6. The CDR3 sequence is CASSRGQDSSYEQYF. Here the CDR3 DNA reads TGTGCCAGCAGCCGGGGACAGGATAGCTCCTACGAGCAGTACTTC.

This clonotype has just a few counts. The chain's CDR3 is CASSEKGGYNEQFF. As DNA, the CDR3 is TGCGCCAGCAGTGAAAAAGGGGGGTACAATGAGCAGTTCTTC. The V call is TRBV10-1, the J call TRBJ2-1; D tentatively reads TRBD1 or TRBD2 (6 bases each). The CDR3 has 14 amino acids. With 3 bases removed from V and 4 bases from J, the gap between germline ends came to 10 bases. Germline CDR1 WNHNN, CDR2 SYGVQD (reference sequence).

This clonotype was seen more than once but under ten times. The genes are TRBV5-1 and TRBJ2-1; TRBD1 agrees at 7 bases. With V trimmed by 0 bases and J by 4 bases, 4 bases remained unmatched. CDR1 and CDR2 (germline): SGHRS, YFSETQ. This CDR3 contains 15 residues. This chain's CDR3 is CASSLETGQYNEQFF. CDR3 nucleotide sequence: TGCGCCAGCAGCTTGGAGACAGGGCAATACAATGAGCAGTTCTTC.

This clonotype was seen many times. CDR3 protein: CASSQEQGNYGYTF. Here the CDR3 DNA reads TGTGCCAGCAGCCAGGAGCAGGGGAACTATGGCTACACCTTC. The chain is built from TRBV2 and TRBJ1-2; D perhaps matches TRBD1 (6 bases). Per germline, CDR1 SNHLY and CDR2 FYNNEI. The CDR3 runs to 14 residues. The V and J ends lost 6 bases and 2 bases respectively, with 13 bases between them.

This clonotype was seen just once. The chain joins TRBV4-2 to TRBJ2-7, with 8 bases identical to TRBD1. Germline-derived CDR1 and CDR2 are LGHNA and YNFKEQ. J gave up 6 bases and V 4 bases, and 8 bases lay outside the gene matches. There are 14 residues in the CDR3. The CDR3 loop is CASSPVDRACEQYF. The CDR3, as DNA: TGTGCCAGCAGCCCCGTGGACAGGGCCTGCGAGCAGTACTTC.

This chain joins TRBV29-1 and TRBJ1-2; D unresolved. The CDR3 runs 13 residues. Trimming took off 5 bases at V and 2 bases at J, with 12 bases between the two ends. Germline CDR1 is SQVTM and CDR2 is ANQGSEA. The CDR3 reads CSVWTKPNYGYTF. The CDR3 nucleotides are TGCAGCGTTTGGACCAAACCAAACTATGGCTACACCTTC.